This is a list of T cell receptor beta chains from one sample in a study of blood T cell repertoires in COVID-19. The table came from immunoSEQ multiplex PCR; TCRdb's copy has only in-frame clones and leaves some out. Among about 160,000 clones, about four fifths were seen once, and the ten largest hold 9.5% to 11%. The specimen sequenced was peripheral blood. The receptors originated from a man aged 60 to 75 with active or convalescent COVID-19. Each CDR3 is given with its conserved first and last residue. Fields, in order: J gene, V gene, D gene, clone size, CDR3 protein, CDR3 DNA. The D gene is left open where the match is weak. Clone size, where shown, is once, few, many, or a class for clones that have expanded.

TRBJ2-7 | TRBV7-2 | . | . | CASSLARTAYYEQYF | TGTGCCAGCAGCTTAGCCCGGACAGCATACTACGAGCAGTACTTC
TRBJ2-7 | TRBV7-3 | . | . | CASSLWAEQYF | TGTGCCAGCAGCTTATGGGCCGAGCAGTACTTC
TRBJ1-5 | TRBV12-3/TRBV12-4 | TRBD1 | . | CASSLQGNQPQHF | TGTGCCAGCAGCTTACAGGGGAATCAGCCCCAGCATTTT
TRBJ2-7 | TRBV24-1 | TRBD2 | . | CATSSSGGHIQYF | TGTGCCACCAGTAGTAGCGGGGGGCATATCCAGTACTTC
TRBJ2-1 | TRBV7-2 | . | . | CASSFLGSSYNEQFF | TGTGCCAGCAGCTTCCTAGGCAGCTCCTACAATGAGCAGTTCTTC
TRBJ1-4 | TRBV3-1/TRBV3-2 | . | . | CASRLTTGSTNEKLFF | TGTGCCAGCAGATTAACTACAGGGTCAACTAATGAAAAACTGTTTTTT
TRBJ2-7 | TRBV28 | . | . | CASSSPRGEQYF | TGTGCCAGCAGTAGCCCTAGAGGCGAGCAGTACTTC
TRBJ2-2 | TRBV20-1 | . | . | CSASRTGELFF | TGCAGTGCTAGTAGGACAGGGGAGCTGTTTTTT
TRBJ2-6 | TRBV5-4 | . | . | CASSQKTGHSGANVLTF | TGTGCCAGTTCTCAAAAAACAGGGCACTCTGGGGCCAACGTCCTGACTTTC
TRBJ2-2 | TRBV7-8 | TRBD1 | . | CASSLVGTGNTGELFF | TGTGCCAGCAGCTTAGTTGGGACAGGGAACACCGGGGAGCTGTTTTTT
TRBJ1-2 | TRBV6-5 | . | . | CASSYGDNYGYTF | TGTGCCAGCAGTTACGGAGATAACTATGGCTACACCTTC
TRBJ1-5 | TRBV6-5 | . | once | CASGREGNQPQHF | TGTGCCAGCGGCCGGGAGGGCAATCAGCCCCAGCATTTT
TRBJ2-1 | TRBV15 | . | . | CATSSAGRVDNEQFF | TGTGCCACCAGCAGTGCCGGGAGAGTAGACAATGAGCAGTTCTTC
TRBJ1-5 | TRBV7-2 | . | . | CASSLGQGSNQPQHF | TGTGCCAGCAGCTTAGGTCAGGGTTCCAATCAGCCCCAGCATTTT
TRBJ1-1 | TRBV18 | . | . | CASSPGRLVEAFF | TGTGCCAGCTCACCAGGCAGGCTCGTTGAAGCTTTCTTT
TRBJ2-7 | TRBV5-1 | TRBD1 | . | CASSPRDSLYEQYF | TGCGCCAGCAGCCCCCGGGACAGCTTATACGAGCAGTACTTC
TRBJ1-1 | TRBV7-9 | TRBD1 | . | CASSFSRDRGSEAFF | TGTGCCAGCAGCTTCTCCCGGGACAGGGGATCTGAAGCTTTCTTT
TRBJ2-7 | TRBV7-6 | . | . | CASSFESEQYF | TGTGCCAGCAGCTTCGAGAGCGAGCAGTACTTC
TRBJ2-7 | TRBV10-2 | . | . | CRGWNEQYF | TGTCGGGGTTGGAACGAGCAGTACTTC
TRBJ1-1 | TRBV3-1/TRBV3-2 | . | . | CASSQEPRVNTEAFF | TGTGCCAGCAGCCAAGAGCCCAGGGTGAACACTGAAGCTTTCTTT
TRBJ2-6 | TRBV3-1/TRBV3-2 | . | . | CASSQGGRGRANVLTF | TGTGCCAGCAGCCAAGGGGGCCGTGGCCGGGCCAACGTCCTGACTTTC
TRBJ1-6 | TRBV25-1 | . | . | CASSEAGTGGSPLHF | TGTGCCAGCAGTGAGGCCGGGACTGGTGGTTCACCCCTCCACTTT
TRBJ1-2 | TRBV11-2 | TRBD1 | . | CASSRGTVGSHYGYTF | TGTGCCAGCAGCCGTGGGACAGTAGGCTCCCACTATGGCTACACCTTC
TRBJ2-1 | TRBV29-1 | TRBD2 | . | CSVRTSAIYNEQFF | TGCAGCGTGCGGACTAGCGCGATATACAATGAGCAGTTCTTC
TRBJ1-5 | TRBV3-1/TRBV3-2 | . | . | CASSPGPVSNQPQHF | TGTGCCAGCAGCCCTGGGCCAGTAAGCAATCAGCCCCAGCATTTT
TRBJ1-1 | TRBV11-1 | TRBD1 | . | CASSTRTGINTEAFF | TGTGCCAGCAGCACCCGGACAGGGATAAACACTGAAGCTTTCTTT